Shown below are 28 T cell receptor beta chains from a single sample sequenced in a study of T cells after yellow fever vaccination. TCRdb processed the 5' RACE reads anew with MiXCR; each CDR3 protein has one entry. The sample contains about 30,000 distinct CDR3 sequences, about 4.6% of which appear only once. This specimen was CD8+ T cells sorted from PBMCs, taken 5 days after the yellow fever booster vaccination. The origin of the receptors is a man aged 30 to 39 who received the YFV17D yellow fever vaccine.

This clonotype was detected many times. The gene calls are TRBV12-5 and TRBJ2-3; TRBD1 agrees at 8 bases. This CDR3 region has 15 residues. With 5 bases clipped from V and 0 bases from J, the junction kept 4 bases outside the gene matches. From germline, CDR1 is LGHNT and CDR2 FRNRAP. CDR3: CASGIDRGSTDTQYF. In DNA, the CDR3 is TGTGCTAGTGGTATCGACAGGGGAAGCACAGATACGCAGTATTTT. The whole variable domain, remainder taken from reference TRBV12-5 and TRBJ2-3, is DARVTQTPRHKVTEMGQEVTMRCQPILGHNTVFWYRQTMMQGLELLAYFRNRAPLDDSGMPKDRFSAEMPDATLATLKIQPSEPRDSAVYFCASGIDRGSTDTQYFGPGTRLTVL.

This clonotype was detected ten times or more. The J gene is TRBJ2-1, the V gene TRBV12-3 or TRBV12-4, with no clear D. The CDR3 is made up of 11 amino acids. Trimming left V 5 bases short and J 9 bases short, with 8 bases between. The CDR3 here is CASSHKGEQFF. For the CDR3, the DNA is TGTGCCAGCAGTCATAAGGGTGAGCAGTTCTTC.

In its sample, this clonotype was seen many times. The chain joins TRBV10-2 to TRBJ2-1; 7 bases match TRBD2. V trimming: 4 bases; J trimming: 4 bases; junction bases outside the gene matches: 4. Germline lookup yields CDR1 WSHSY and CDR2 SAAADI. CDR3 length: 14 amino acids. As DNA, the CDR3 is TGCGCCAGCAGTGGGGCGGGAGTGTACAATGAGCAGTTCTTC. It encodes CASSGAGVYNEQFF.

CDR3 nucleotides: TGCAGTGCTTTCAATGAGCAGTTCTTC. It codes for CSAFNEQFF. This chain joins TRBV20-1 and TRBJ2-1; D ambiguous. Germline CDR1 and CDR2: DFQATT and SNEGSKA (reference sequence). CDR3 length: 9 residues. V was trimmed by 5 bases and J by 6 bases, leaving 2 bases between them.

This clonotype was detected many times. CDR3 nucleotides: TGTGCCAGCAGTTTAATTGAGGGACAGGAAGCTTTCTTT. It translates to CASSLIEGQEAFF. J is TRBJ1-1 and V is TRBV27; 7 bases align to TRBD1. V was clipped by 2 bases and J by 8 bases; unmatched bases: 5. CDR3 length: 13 amino acids. Germline loops: CDR1 MNHEY, CDR2 SMNVEV (reference sequence).

This clonotype was seen at least ten times. The chain joins TRBV7-9 to TRBJ1-1; D is possibly TRBD1 (5 bases). V was clipped by 5 bases and J by 5 bases, with 15 bases between them. In germline, CDR1 is SEHNR, CDR2 FQNEAQ (reference sequence). CDR3 length: 14 residues. This CDR3 reads CASSRQGFRTEAFF. The CDR3 region has the DNA TGTGCCAGCAGCCGCCAGGGATTTCGGACTGAAGCTTTCTTT. The complete variable domain, with remaining parts taken from reference TRBV7-9 and TRBJ1-1, reads DTGVSQNPRHKITKRGQNVTFRCDPISEHNRLYWYRQTLGQGPEFLTYFQNEAQLEKSRLLSDRFSAERPKGSFSTLEIQRTEQGDSAMYLCASSRQGFRTEAFFGQGTRLTVV.

This clonotype was recorded at least ten times. The chain employs TRBV12-3 or TRBV12-4 and TRBJ2-2; TRBD2 matches 8 bases. The CDR3 covers 16 residues. V shed 5 bases, J shed 1 base, and the junction held 6 bases outside the gene matches. CDR3 protein: CASSPLAGVNTGELFF. The CDR3 coding sequence is TGTGCCAGCAGTCCTCTAGCGGGTGTGAACACCGGGGAGCTGTTTTTT.

Many counts were recorded for this clonotype. V is TRBV27 and J is TRBJ2-2; D is possibly TRBD1 (6 bases). Germline CDR1 reads MNHEY; CDR2 reads SMNVEV (reference sequence). V was cut by 8 bases and J by 4 bases, with 20 bases left in between. CDR3 size: 16 residues. DNA of the CDR3: TGTGCCAGCGGAAACGCAGGGGCAGCGGTCACCGGGGAGCTGTTTTTT. Its protein is CASGNAGAAVTGELFF.

The chain carries TRBV28 and TRBJ1-2; D is possibly TRBD1 (5 bases). V lost 5 bases and J lost 4, with 14 bases in between. The CDR3 is 14 amino acids. CDR1 and CDR2 from the germline V gene are MDHEN and SYDVKM. The CDR3 region has the DNA TGTGCCAGCAGTCCCCCTTTCGACAGCTATGGCTACACCTTC. It translates to CASSPPFDSYGYTF.

This clonotype was seen at least ten times. The chain combines TRBV18 with TRBJ2-1, with 9 bases identical to TRBD1. Losses at the gene ends were 3 bases for V and 6 bases for J; bases not matched to a gene: 6. This CDR3 is 15 amino acids long. Germline lookup yields CDR1 KGHSH and CDR2 LQKENI. DNA for the CDR3: TGTGCCAGCTCACCTGAACAGGGGGCGAGCAATGAGCAGTTCTTC. Translated, it gives CASSPEQGASNEQFF.

This clonotype was picked up many times. The rearrangement joins TRBV6-1 to TRBJ2-7, with D tentatively TRBD2 (5 bases). V shed 3 bases and J shed 0 bases, with 6 bases lying between them. The V gene's germline CDR1 is MNHNS and CDR2 SASEGT. This CDR3 region has 13 residues. The CDR3 nucleotides read TGTGCCAGCAGTGAGGACTCCTCCTACGAGCAGTACTTC. Translation gives CASSEDSSYEQYF.

The genes are TRBV24-1 and TRBJ2-2, with 9 nucleotides matching TRBD2. The length of the CDR3 is 19 residues. The J segment lost 1 base and the V segment lost 5 bases, leaving 13 bases of the junction unmatched. The germline V gene has CDR1 KGHDR and CDR2 SFDVKD. The chain's CDR3 is CATSAIYSSGRRNTGELFF. In DNA, the CDR3 is TGTGCCACCAGTGCAATCTATTCGAGCGGGAGGAGGAACACCGGGGAGCTGTTTTTT.

On this clonotype: A much larger clonotype is one base distant, so this may be a read error. The CDR3 is CASAATGCETQYF. In nucleotides, the CDR3 is TGCGCCAGCGCGGCCACCGGGTGCGAGACCCAGTACTTC. This chain connects TRBV23-1 to TRBJ2-5, with D hard to call. TRBV23-1 has ORF status, its function being uncertain. The CDR3 sequence is 13 residues long. With 8 bases removed from V and 5 bases from J, the gap between germline ends came to 15 bases.

This clonotype was recorded at least ten times. The chain employs TRBV6-2 or TRBV6-3 and TRBJ2-1; TRBD2 agrees at 7 bases. This CDR3 contains 17 residues. Germline loops: CDR1 MNHEY, CDR2 SVGEGT. The trim removed 0 bases at V and 5 bases at J, leaving 10 bases unmatched. The CDR3 DNA is TGTGCCAGCAGTTACTCGTTACCCGGACTAGGGAACAATGAGCAGTTCTTC. Amino acid sequence: CASSYSLPGLGNNEQFF.

This clonotype has a count of ten or more. The V gene is TRBV30, the J gene TRBJ2-7; D may be TRBD2 (6 bases). Per germline, CDR1 GTSNPN and CDR2 SVGIG (reference sequence). V was cut by 4 bases and J by 5 bases, with 15 bases left in between. This CDR3 comprises 13 residues. The CDR3 nucleotides read TGTGCCTGGATAGGAGGGCAGAGCGACGAGCAGTACTTC. Translation gives CAWIGGQSDEQYF.

This clonotype showed up many times. The V and J genes are TRBV6-5 and TRBJ2-1; D remains ambiguous. Germline-derived CDR1 and CDR2 are MNHEY and SVGAGI. V dropped 2 bases and J dropped 6 bases, with 14 bases sitting between them. The CDR3 length is 15 residues. For the CDR3, the DNA is TGTGCCAGCAGTTACGAAGTGTACGGCTCCAATGAGCAGTTCTTC. It codes for CASSYEVYGSNEQFF.

This clonotype was seen at least ten times. This chain uses TRBV5-6 with TRBJ2-2, with D unresolved. V was shortened by 2 bases and J by 1 base, with 12 bases between the two germline ends. Germline values: CDR1 SGHDT, CDR2 YYEEEE. There are 16 residues in the CDR3. The CDR3 loop is CASSFVRQENTGELFF. The CDR3 DNA sequence: TGTGCCAGCAGCTTTGTGAGGCAGGAGAACACCGGGGAGCTGTTTTTT.

This clonotype was seen at least ten times. V and J are TRBV12-3 or TRBV12-4 and TRBJ2-1; 7 positions agree with TRBD2. The V segment lost 6 bases and the J segment 8 bases; nucleotides outside the gene matches: 16. The CDR3 is 16 amino acids. For the CDR3, the DNA is TGTGCCAGCAGCCGGCGGGGCCGGGACTATAGGGATGAGCAGTTCTTC. This gives the protein CASSRRGRDYRDEQFF.

At least ten counts were recorded for this clonotype. V is TRBV12-3 or TRBV12-4 and J is TRBJ2-7; D gene uncertain. The CDR3 sequence is 13 residues long. Trimming shortened V by 5 bases and J by 2 bases, and 10 bases separated the two germline ends. The CDR3 DNA is TGTGCCAGCAGTCTCCATAGGACCTACGAGCAGTACTTC. Translation gives CASSLHRTYEQYF.

This clonotype was observed at least ten times. V gene TRBV5-1 combines with J gene TRBJ2-5; TRBD1 might be the D (6 bases). This CDR3 is built from 15 residues. The V end was cut by 0 bases, the J end by 2 bases, with 11 bases between. The germline CDR1 and CDR2 sequences are SGHRS and YFSETQ. Written as DNA, the CDR3 is TGCGCCAGCAGCTTGGGGACAGCGAGTCAAGAGACCCAGTACTTC. Translating it yields CASSLGTASQETQYF.

This clonotype was detected many times. The chain links TRBV4-2 to TRBJ2-5, with D tentatively TRBD1 (5 bases). In germline, CDR1 is LGHNA, CDR2 YNFKEQ. Trimming left V 3 bases short and J 4 bases short, with 24 bases between. The CDR3 is 18 residues long. For the CDR3, the DNA is TGTGCCAGCAGCCACCCAGACAACCACCAGGGATATGGAGAGACCCAGTACTTC. It is translated as CASSHPDNHQGYGETQYF.

This clonotype was found many times. This chain joins TRBV27 and TRBJ2-5; either TRBD1 or TRBD2 may fit D (6 bases each). V lost 2 bases and J lost 3, with 13 bases in between. This CDR3 is built from 15 residues. The germline V gene encodes CDR1 MNHEY and CDR2 SMNVEV (reference sequence). The CDR3 loop reads CASSLGPGAEETQYF. The CDR3 DNA sequence: TGTGCCAGCAGTTTAGGACCGGGGGCAGAAGAGACCCAGTACTTC.

This clonotype was picked up many times. The J gene is TRBJ2-7, the V gene TRBV7-6; TRBD2 aligns across 8 bases. Germline values: CDR1 SGHVS, CDR2 FNYEAQ. The length of the CDR3 is 18 residues. After removal of 0 bases from V and 6 bases from J, the junction contained 16 bases not matched to a gene. CDR3 nucleotide sequence: TGTGCCAGCAGCTTAGCGACGCCTGGGGTAGCGGGATTTTCCGAGCAGTACTTC. The encoded protein is CASSLATPGVAGFSEQYF.

At least ten counts were recorded for this clonotype. V is TRBV2 and J is TRBJ2-2; 10 bases are shared with TRBD2. Looked up from germline, CDR1 is SNHLY and CDR2 is FYNNEI. Germline trimming cut 7 bases from V and 3 bases from J; bases unmatched to any gene: 11. The CDR3 extends over 17 amino acids. Here the CDR3 DNA reads TGTGCCAGCAAGGCTAGCGGGAGCGATGGGTACACCGGGGAGCTGTTTTTT. Amino acids: CASKASGSDGYTGELFF.

In this sample, this clonotype turned up many times. The chain couples TRBV29-1 to TRBJ2-1, with 8 bases lining up with TRBD1. This CDR3 contains 13 residues. The germline V gene has CDR1 SQVTM and CDR2 ANQGSEA. Trimming cost V 6 bases and J 0 bases; bases outside gene matches: 1. This chain's CDR3 is CSVGTGSYNEQFF. CDR3 nucleotide sequence: TGCAGCGTGGGGACAGGCTCCTACAATGAGCAGTTCTTC.

This clonotype came up many times. The chain recombines TRBV21-1 with TRBJ2-6; the table gives TRBD1 as D, unverified against the DNA. TRBV21-1 is termed a pseudogene. CDR3 length: 17 amino acids. The CDR3 spells CASSVRDAVSGANVLTF. CDR3 coding DNA: TGTGCCAGCAGCGTCCGGGACGCCGTCTCTGGGGCCAACGTCCTGACTTTC.

This clonotype was picked up many times. V and J are TRBV7-2 and TRBJ2-7; D gene uncertain. This CDR3 has 11 amino acids. Looked up from germline, CDR1 is SGHTA and CDR2 is FQGNSA. Between the trimmed V and J ends, which lost 3 bases and 4 bases, there was a span of 4 bases. The CDR3 DNA is TGTGCCAGCAGCTTTCAGTACGAGCAGTACTTC. This codes for CASSFQYEQYF.

Details on this clonotype: Just one base apart from a much larger clone, this may be a read error. The V call is TRBV19, the J call TRBJ2-2; D is possibly TRBD1 (5 bases). Germline CDR1 is LNHDA and CDR2 is SQIVND (reference sequence). The CDR3 is 14 residues long. The CDR3 loop reads CASSIYRNNGELFF. CDR3 sequence (DNA): TGTGCCAGTAGTATTTACAGGAACAACGGGGAGCTGTTTTTT.